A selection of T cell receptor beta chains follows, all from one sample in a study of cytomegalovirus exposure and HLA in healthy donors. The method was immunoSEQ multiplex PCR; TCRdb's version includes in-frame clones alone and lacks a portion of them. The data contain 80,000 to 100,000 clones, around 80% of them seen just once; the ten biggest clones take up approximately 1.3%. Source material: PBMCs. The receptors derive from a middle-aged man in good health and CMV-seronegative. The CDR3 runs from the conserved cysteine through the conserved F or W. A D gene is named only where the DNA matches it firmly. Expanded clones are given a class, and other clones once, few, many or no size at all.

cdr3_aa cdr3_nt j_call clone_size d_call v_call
CAISESMGQLNYGYTF TGTGCCATCAGTGAGTCTATGGGACAGTTGAACTATGGCTACACCTTC TRBJ1-2 NA TRBD1 TRBV10-3
CASTSQGVNGELFF TGTGCCAGCACTTCACAGGGGGTAAATGGGGAGCTGTTTTTT TRBJ2-2 NA TRBD1 TRBV6-5
CASSFQQGNEQYF TGTGCCAGCAGCTTTCAACAGGGAAACGAGCAGTACTTC TRBJ2-7 once NA TRBV11-2
CASSLRMSSYNSPLHF TGTGCCAGCAGCTTGCGCATGAGCTCCTATAATTCACCCCTCCACTTT TRBJ1-6 NA NA TRBV5-6
CASSLRDRNTEAFF TGTGCCAGTAGTCTCCGGGACAGAAACACTGAAGCTTTCTTT TRBJ1-1 NA TRBD1 TRBV19
CAERDSAGNTIYF TGTGCCGAGAGAGACAGTGCTGGAAACACCATATATTTT TRBJ1-3 few NA TRBV7-9
CASRLAGGGETQYF TGTGCCAGCAGATTAGCGGGGGGAGGGGAGACCCAGTACTTC TRBJ2-5 NA TRBD2 TRBV6-1
CASSIQTGNGNQPQHF TGTGCCAGTAGTATCCAGACAGGGAATGGCAATCAGCCCCAGCATTTT TRBJ1-5 NA TRBD1 TRBV19
CASSVGLAGIYEQYF TGCGCCAGCAGCGTTGGACTAGCGGGAATCTACGAGCAGTACTTC TRBJ2-7 NA TRBD2 TRBV5-1
CASSEALHGQGPVLYQETQYF TGTGCCAGCAGTGAAGCGCTTCATGGACAGGGGCCTGTTTTGTACCAAGAGACCCAGTACTTC TRBJ2-5 NA TRBD1 TRBV6-1
CASSFDGTRSTDTQYF TGTGCCAGCAGCTTTGACGGGACACGGAGCACAGATACGCAGTATTTT TRBJ2-3 NA NA TRBV11-2
CASSAGTVQETQYF TGTGCCAGCAGCGCCGGGACAGTCCAAGAGACCCAGTACTTC TRBJ2-5 few TRBD1 TRBV9
CASSFHLGDGYTF TGTGCCAGCAGTTTCCACTTAGGGGATGGCTACACCTTC TRBJ1-2 NA NA TRBV27
CASSPPDIPGTGHYGYTF TGTGCCAGCTCACCGCCGGACATCCCCGGGACAGGGCACTATGGCTACACCTTC TRBJ1-2 NA TRBD1 TRBV18
CASSYRSWDSLAKNIQYF TGTGCCAGCAGCTATAGGTCCTGGGACAGCCTAGCCAAAAACATTCAGTACTTC TRBJ2-4 NA TRBD1 TRBV11-2
CASSTSDRGTYNEQFF TGTGCCAGCAGCACATCGGACAGGGGGACCTACAATGAGCAGTTCTTC TRBJ2-1 NA TRBD1 TRBV7-9
CASSPDRTASYEQYF TGCGCCAGCAGCCCAGACCGGACAGCCTCCTACGAGCAGTACTTC TRBJ2-7 NA NA TRBV4-1
CASSLASGGTEAFF TGTGCCAGCAGCTTGGCCTCAGGGGGCACTGAAGCTTTCTTT TRBJ1-1 NA TRBD1 TRBV5-8
CASSVAVQSGDTQYF TGTGCCAGCAGCGTAGCTGTCCAATCCGGTGATACGCAGTATTTT TRBJ2-3 NA NA TRBV9
CASSLVAGGYNEQFF TGTGCCAGCAGCTTAGTGGCGGGCGGCTACAATGAGCAGTTCTTC TRBJ2-1 few NA TRBV13
CASSTGTSGSETQYF TGTGCCAGCAGTACCGGGACTAGCGGTTCGGAGACCCAGTACTTC TRBJ2-5 NA TRBD2 TRBV2
CASGSRGAKVNEQFF TGTGCCAGCGGCTCCCGGGGTGCGAAAGTGAATGAGCAGTTCTTC TRBJ2-1 NA NA TRBV11-3
CASSLRLRLAGGQLTDTQYF TGCGCCAGCAGCCTCCGCCTGAGACTAGCGGGGGGGCAGTTGACAGATACGCAGTATTTT TRBJ2-3 NA TRBD2 TRBV4-1
CASSDRGREKLFF TGTGCGAGTTCCGACAGGGGGAGAGAAAAACTGTTTTTT TRBJ1-4 NA TRBD1 TRBV19
CASSLAGRRSGELFF TGTGCCAGCAGTTTGGCAGGGAGGAGGTCCGGGGAGCTGTTTTTT TRBJ2-2 NA NA TRBV28
CASSEGDSLYNEQFF TGTGCCAGCAGTGAAGGGGACAGCCTCTACAATGAGCAGTTCTTC TRBJ2-1 NA TRBD1 TRBV6-1
CASSYVRGPNQPQHF TGTGCCAGCAGTTACGTCAGGGGACCCAATCAGCCCCAGCATTTT TRBJ1-5 NA NA TRBV6-5
CASSLVGQGPDTQYF TGCGCCAGCAGCTTGGTGGGACAGGGGCCAGATACGCAGTATTTT TRBJ2-3 NA TRBD1 TRBV5-1
CASSQSVSYGYTF TGCGCCAGCAGTCAATCAGTCAGCTATGGCTACACCTTC TRBJ1-2 NA NA TRBV23-1
CASSPERTGTDLTGELFF TGTGCCAGCAGCCCCGAAAGAACCGGGACAGACCTCACCGGGGAGCTGTTTTTT TRBJ2-2 NA TRBD1 TRBV7-3
CASSWGVGGADTQYF TGTGCCAGCAGTTGGGGTGTCGGGGGGGCGGATACGCAGTATTTT TRBJ2-3 NA TRBD2 TRBV27
CASSLARGDTDTQYF TGTGCCAGCAGTTTGGCGCGGGGGGACACAGATACGCAGTATTTT TRBJ2-3 few TRBD2 TRBV28
CASSFTSGTHGNTIYF TGTGCCAGCAGCTTTACCTCCGGGACACACGGAAACACCATATATTTT TRBJ1-3 NA NA TRBV13
CSVGFGGATGELFF TGCAGCGTTGGGTTTGGGGGCGCCACCGGGGAGCTGTTTTTT TRBJ2-2 NA NA TRBV29-1
CASSTSGTGTDTQYF TGCGCCAGCAGCACCTCGGGGACAGGCACAGATACGCAGTATTTT TRBJ2-3 NA TRBD1 TRBV5-1